The T cell receptor beta chain under discussion was sequenced for a study of response to subunit inactivated influenza vaccine. TCRdb redid the calling of the RT-PCR reads with MiXCR, one entry per CDR3 protein. The sample has approximately 680,000 distinct CDR3 sequences, approximately 14% seen once. General observations from the study: Authors suggested each seasonal influenza vaccination recruits few new T cells.

This clonotype was counted ten times or more. Its antigen is unknown. Sequencing was performed on PBMCs from blood, taken 11 to 12 days after vaccination. The TCR originated in a man aged 50 to 59 who received an inactivated influenza vaccine.

The CDR3 loop reads CSGEESGRPVTFF. CDR3 DNA: TGCAGTGGAGAAGAATCCGGACGGCCTGTTACTTTCTTT. The rearrangement links TRBV20-1 to TRBJ1-1; D is uncertain. Trimming stripped 7 bases from V and 12 bases from J, with 24 bases between. The CDR3 loop spans 13 amino acids. Germline loops: CDR1 DFQATT, CDR2 SNEGSKA (reference sequence).